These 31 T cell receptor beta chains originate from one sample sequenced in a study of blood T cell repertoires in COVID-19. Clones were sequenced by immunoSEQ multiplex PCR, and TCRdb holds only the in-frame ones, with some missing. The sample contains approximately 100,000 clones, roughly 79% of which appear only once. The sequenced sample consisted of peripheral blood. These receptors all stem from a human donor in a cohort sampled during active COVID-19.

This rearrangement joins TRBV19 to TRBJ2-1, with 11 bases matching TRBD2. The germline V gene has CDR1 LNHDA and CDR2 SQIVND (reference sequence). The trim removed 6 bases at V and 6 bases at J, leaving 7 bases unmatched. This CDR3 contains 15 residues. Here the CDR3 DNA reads TGTGCCAGTAGCAGTGGGACTAGCGGATTCAATGAGCAGTTCTTC. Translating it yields CASSSGTSGFNEQFF. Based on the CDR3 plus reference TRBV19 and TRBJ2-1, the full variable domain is DGGITQSPKYLFRKEGQNVTLSCEQNLNHDAMYWYRQDPGQGLRLIYYSQIVNDFQKGDIAEGYSVSREKKESFPLTVTSAQKNPTAFYLCASSSGTSGFNEQFFGPGTRLTVL.

The CDR3 is CASSVEALAGAFEQFF. As DNA, the CDR3 is TGTGCCAGCAGCGTAGAGGCGCTAGCGGGAGCGTTTGAGCAGTTCTTC. The chain is built from TRBV9 and TRBJ2-1; 10 bases are shared with TRBD2. Germline loops: CDR1 SGDLS, CDR2 YYNGEE. Trimming cost V 0 bases and J 9 bases; bases outside gene matches: 9. This CDR3 spans 16 amino acids.

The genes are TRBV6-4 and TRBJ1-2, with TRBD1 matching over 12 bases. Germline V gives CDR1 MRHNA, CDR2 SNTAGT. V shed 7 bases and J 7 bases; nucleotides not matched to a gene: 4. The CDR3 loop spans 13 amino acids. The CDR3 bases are TGTGCCAGCAAGGGACAGGGGGCTTTTGGCTACACCTTC. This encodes CASKGQGAFGYTF.

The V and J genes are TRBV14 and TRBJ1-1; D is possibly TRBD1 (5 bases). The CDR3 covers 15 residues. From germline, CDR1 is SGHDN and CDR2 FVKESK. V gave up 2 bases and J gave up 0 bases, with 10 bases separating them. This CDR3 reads CASSQNAGLNTEAFF. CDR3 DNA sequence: TGTGCCAGCAGCCAAAATGCAGGGTTGAACACTGAAGCTTTCTTT.

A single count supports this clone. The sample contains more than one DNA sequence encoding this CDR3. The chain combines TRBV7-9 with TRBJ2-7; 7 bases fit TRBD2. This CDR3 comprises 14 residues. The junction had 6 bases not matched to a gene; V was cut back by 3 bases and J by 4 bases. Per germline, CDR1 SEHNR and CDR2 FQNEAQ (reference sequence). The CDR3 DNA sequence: TGTGCCAGCAGCTTGGGAGGGGTGGGGTACGAGCAGTACTTC. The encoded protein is CASSLGGVGYEQYF.

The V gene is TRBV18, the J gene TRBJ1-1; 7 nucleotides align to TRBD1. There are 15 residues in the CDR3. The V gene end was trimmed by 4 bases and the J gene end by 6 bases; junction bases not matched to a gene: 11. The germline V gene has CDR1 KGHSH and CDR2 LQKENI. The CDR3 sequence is CASSLARDRIAEAFF. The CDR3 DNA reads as TGTGCCAGCTCACTAGCGCGGGACAGAATCGCTGAAGCTTTCTTT.

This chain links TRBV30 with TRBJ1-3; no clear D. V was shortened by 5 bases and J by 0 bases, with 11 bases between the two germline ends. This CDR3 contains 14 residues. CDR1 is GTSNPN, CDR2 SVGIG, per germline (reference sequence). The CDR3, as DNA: TGTGCCTGGGACGAGGGAGCCTCTGGAAACACCATATATTTT. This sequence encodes CAWDEGASGNTIYF. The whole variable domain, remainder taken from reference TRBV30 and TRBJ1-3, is SQTIHQWPATLVQPVGSPLSLECTVEGTSNPNLYWYRQAAGRGLQLLFYSVGIGQISSEVPQNLSASRPQDRQFILSSKKLLLSDSGFYLCAWDEGASGNTIYFGEGSWLTVV.

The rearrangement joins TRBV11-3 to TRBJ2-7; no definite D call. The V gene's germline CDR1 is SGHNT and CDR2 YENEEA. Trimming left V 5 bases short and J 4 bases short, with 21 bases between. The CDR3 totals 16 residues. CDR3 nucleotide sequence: TGTGCCAGCAGCCGAACCCGAACCAGGTCGGCTTACGAGCAGTACTTC. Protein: CASSRTRTRSAYEQYF.

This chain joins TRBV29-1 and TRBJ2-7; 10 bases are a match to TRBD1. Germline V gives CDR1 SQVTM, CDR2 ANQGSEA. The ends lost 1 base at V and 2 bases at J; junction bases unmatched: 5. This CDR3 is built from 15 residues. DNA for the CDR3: TGCAGCGTTGAAGTCGCCGGGACAGGGGCCTACGAGCAGTACTTC. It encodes CSVEVAGTGAYEQYF.

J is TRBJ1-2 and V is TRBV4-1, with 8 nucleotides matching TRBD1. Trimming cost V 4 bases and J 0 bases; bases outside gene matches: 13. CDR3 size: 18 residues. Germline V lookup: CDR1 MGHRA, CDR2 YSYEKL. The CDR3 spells CASSPSTRDRISNYGYTF. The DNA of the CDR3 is TGCGCCAGCAGCCCTTCCACCCGGGACAGGATATCTAACTATGGCTACACCTTC.

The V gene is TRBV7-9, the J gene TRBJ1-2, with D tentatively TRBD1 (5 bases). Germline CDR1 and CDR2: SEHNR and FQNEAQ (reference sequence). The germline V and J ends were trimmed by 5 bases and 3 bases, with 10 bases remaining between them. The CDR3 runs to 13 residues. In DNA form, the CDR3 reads TGTGCCAGCAGCACCGGGACTGACTATGGCTACACCTTC. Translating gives CASSTGTDYGYTF.

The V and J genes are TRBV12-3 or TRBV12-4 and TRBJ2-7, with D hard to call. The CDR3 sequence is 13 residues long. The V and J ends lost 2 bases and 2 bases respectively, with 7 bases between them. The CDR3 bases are TGTGCCAGCAGTTTATGGCAAACCTACGAGCAGTACTTC. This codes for CASSLWQTYEQYF.

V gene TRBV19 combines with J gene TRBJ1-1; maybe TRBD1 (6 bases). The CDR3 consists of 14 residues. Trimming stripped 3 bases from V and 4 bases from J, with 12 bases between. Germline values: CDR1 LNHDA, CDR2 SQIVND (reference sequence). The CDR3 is CASSIGGGVTEAFF. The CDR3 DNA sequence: TGTGCCAGTAGTATTGGGGGCGGCGTCACTGAAGCTTTCTTT. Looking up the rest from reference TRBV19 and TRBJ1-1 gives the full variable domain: DGGITQSPKYLFRKEGQNVTLSCEQNLNHDAMYWYRQDPGQGLRLIYYSQIVNDFQKGDIAEGYSVSREKKESFPLTVTSAQKNPTAFYLCASSIGGGVTEAFFGQGTRLTVV.

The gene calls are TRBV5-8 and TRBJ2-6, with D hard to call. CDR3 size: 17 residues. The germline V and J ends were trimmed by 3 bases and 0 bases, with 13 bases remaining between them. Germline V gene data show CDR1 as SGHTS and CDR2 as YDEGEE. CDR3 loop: CASSSYLDGSGANVLTF. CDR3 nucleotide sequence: TGTGCCAGCAGCTCCTATCTAGACGGCTCTGGGGCCAACGTCCTGACTTTC.

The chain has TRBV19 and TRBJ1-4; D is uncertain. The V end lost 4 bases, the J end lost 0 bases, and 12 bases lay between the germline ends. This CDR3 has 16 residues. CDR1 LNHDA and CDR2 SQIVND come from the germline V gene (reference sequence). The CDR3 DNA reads TGTGCCAGTAGTAGATGGGCTTTGGCAACTAATGAAAAACTGTTTTTT. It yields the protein CASSRWALATNEKLFF.

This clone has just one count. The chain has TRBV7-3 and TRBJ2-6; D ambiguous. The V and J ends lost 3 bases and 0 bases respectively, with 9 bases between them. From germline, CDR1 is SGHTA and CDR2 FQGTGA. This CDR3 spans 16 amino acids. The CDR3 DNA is TGTGCCAGCAGCTTTACCGAACACTCTGGGGCCAACGTCCTGACTTTC. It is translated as CASSFTEHSGANVLTF.

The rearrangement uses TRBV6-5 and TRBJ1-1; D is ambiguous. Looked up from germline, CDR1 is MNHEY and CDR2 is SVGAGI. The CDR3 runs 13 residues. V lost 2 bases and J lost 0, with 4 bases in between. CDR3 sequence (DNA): TGTGCCAGCAGTTACGACTTGAACACTGAAGCTTTCTTT. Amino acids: CASSYDLNTEAFF.

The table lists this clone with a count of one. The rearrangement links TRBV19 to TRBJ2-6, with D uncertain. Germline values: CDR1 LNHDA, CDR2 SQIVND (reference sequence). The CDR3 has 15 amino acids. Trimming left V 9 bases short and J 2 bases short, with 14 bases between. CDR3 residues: CASKTLVAGANVLTF. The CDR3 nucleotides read TGTGCCAGCAAAACCCTCGTAGCTGGGGCCAACGTCCTGACTTTC.

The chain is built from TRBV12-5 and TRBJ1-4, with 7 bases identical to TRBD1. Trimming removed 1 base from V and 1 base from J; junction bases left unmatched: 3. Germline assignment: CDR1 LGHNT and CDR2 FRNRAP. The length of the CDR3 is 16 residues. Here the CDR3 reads CASGLGRGVTNEKLFF. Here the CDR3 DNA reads TGTGCTAGTGGTTTGGGCAGGGGGGTAACTAATGAAAAACTGTTTTTT.

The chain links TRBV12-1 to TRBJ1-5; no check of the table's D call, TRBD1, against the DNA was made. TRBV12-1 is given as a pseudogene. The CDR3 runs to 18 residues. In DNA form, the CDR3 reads TGTGCCAGCAGCTTCCCACTCTCGTTTCAGACAGGTTATCAGCCCCAGCATTTT. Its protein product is CASSFPLSFQTGYQPQHF.

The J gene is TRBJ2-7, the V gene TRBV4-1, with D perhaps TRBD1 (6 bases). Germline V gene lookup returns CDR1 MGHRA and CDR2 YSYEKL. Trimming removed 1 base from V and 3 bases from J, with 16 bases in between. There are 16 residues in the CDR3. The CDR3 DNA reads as TGCGCCAGCAGCCAAGTTTCGGCAGGGGAACGCTACGAGCAGTACTTC. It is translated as CASSQVSAGERYEQYF.

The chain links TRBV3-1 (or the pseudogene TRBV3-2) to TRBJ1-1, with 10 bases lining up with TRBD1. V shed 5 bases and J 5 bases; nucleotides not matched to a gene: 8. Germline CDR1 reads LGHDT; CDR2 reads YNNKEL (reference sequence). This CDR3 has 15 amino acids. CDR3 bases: TGTGCCAGCAGCGCGCGGGACAGGGGTCGGACTGAAGCTTTCTTT. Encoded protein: CASSARDRGRTEAFF.

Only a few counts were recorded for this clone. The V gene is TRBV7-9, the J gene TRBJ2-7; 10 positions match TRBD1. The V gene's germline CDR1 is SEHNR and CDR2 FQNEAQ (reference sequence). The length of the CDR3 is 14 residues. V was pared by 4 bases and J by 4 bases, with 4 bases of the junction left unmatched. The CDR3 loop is CASSSQGQGYEQYF. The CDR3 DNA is TGTGCCAGCAGCTCCCAGGGACAGGGGTACGAGCAGTACTTC.

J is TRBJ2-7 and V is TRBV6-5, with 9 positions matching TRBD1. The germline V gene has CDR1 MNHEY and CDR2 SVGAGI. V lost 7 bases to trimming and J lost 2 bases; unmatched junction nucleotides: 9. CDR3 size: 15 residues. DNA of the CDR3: TGTGCCAGCACCTCGGGACAGGGCAGCACCTACGAGCAGTACTTC. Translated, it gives CASTSGQGSTYEQYF.

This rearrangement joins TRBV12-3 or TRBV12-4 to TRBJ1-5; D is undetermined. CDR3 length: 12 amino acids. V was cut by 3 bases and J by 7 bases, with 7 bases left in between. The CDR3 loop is CASSFGGQPQHF. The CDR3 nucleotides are TGTGCCAGCAGTTTCGGCGGACAGCCCCAGCATTTT.

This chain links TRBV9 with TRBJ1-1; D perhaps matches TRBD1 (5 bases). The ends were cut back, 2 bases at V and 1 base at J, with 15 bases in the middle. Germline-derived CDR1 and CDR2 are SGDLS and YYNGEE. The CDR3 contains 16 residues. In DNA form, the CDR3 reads TGTGCCAGCAGCGTGGCCCCTACAGGACAGAACACTGAAGCTTTCTTT. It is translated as CASSVAPTGQNTEAFF. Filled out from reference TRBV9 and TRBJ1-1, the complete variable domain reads DSGVTQTPKHLITATGQRVTLRCSPRSGDLSVYWYQQSLDQGLQFLIQYYNGEERAKGNILERFSAQQFPDLHSELNLSSLELGDSALYFCASSVAPTGQNTEAFFGQGTRLTVV.

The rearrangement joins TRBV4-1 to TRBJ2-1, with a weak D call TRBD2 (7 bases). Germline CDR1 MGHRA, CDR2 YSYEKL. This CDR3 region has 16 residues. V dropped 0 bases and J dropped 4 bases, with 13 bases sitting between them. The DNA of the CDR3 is TGCGCCAGCAGCCAAGATTGGGGGCGGGAGTACAATGAGCAGTTCTTC. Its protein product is CASSQDWGREYNEQFF.

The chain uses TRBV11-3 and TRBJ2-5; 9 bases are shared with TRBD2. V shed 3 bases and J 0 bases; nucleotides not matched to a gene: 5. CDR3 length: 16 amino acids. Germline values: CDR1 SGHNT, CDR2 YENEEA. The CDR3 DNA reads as TGTGCCAGCAGCTTCGGGCTAGCGGGAAACCAAGAGACCCAGTACTTC. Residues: CASSFGLAGNQETQYF.

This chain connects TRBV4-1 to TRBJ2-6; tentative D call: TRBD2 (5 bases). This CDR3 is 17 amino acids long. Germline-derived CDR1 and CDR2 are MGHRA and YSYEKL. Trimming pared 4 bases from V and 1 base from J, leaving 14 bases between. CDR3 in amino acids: CASSLLLRGSGANVLTF. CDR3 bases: TGCGCCAGCAGCCTCCTCCTCCGGGGATCTGGGGCCAACGTCCTGACTTTC.

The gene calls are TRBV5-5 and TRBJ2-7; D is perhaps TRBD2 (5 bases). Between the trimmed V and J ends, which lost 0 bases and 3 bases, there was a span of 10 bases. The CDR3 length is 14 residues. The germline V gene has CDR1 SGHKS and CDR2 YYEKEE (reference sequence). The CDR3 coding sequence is TGTGCCAGCAGCTTGGCGACTACCGGCTACGAGCAGTACTTC. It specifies CASSLATTGYEQYF.

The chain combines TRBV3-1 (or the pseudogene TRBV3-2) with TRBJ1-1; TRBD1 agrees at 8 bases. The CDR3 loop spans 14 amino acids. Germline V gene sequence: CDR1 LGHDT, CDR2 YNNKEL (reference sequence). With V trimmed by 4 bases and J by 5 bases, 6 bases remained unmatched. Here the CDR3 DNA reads TGTGCCAGCAGCCCCAAACAGGGGGGAACTGAAGCTTTCTTT. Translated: CASSPKQGGTEAFF.